This T cell receptor beta chain is from a study of cytomegalovirus exposure and HLA in healthy donors. About the study: Both the 120 validation repertoires and the roughly 620 first-cohort repertoires used the same platform, as reported by a later analysis.

CDR1 is MNHNY, CDR2 SVGAGI, per germline (reference sequence). This CDR3 is built from 13 residues. The V end lost 3 bases, the J end lost 7 bases, and 10 bases lay between the germline ends. Measured with immunoSEQ multiplex PCR; TCRdb has only the in-frame clones, and not every one. The repertoire has 200,000 to 300,000 clones, approximately 83% of them found once; the top ten carry around 1.2%. This TCR derives from a woman in her thirties in good health and CMV-seropositive. This rearrangement joins TRBV6-6 to TRBJ1-5; no clear D gene. The specimen was PBMCs. As DNA, the CDR3 is TGTGCCAGCAGTTATGGCAGGCTACAGCCCCAGCATTTT. It yields the protein CASSYGRLQPQHF.